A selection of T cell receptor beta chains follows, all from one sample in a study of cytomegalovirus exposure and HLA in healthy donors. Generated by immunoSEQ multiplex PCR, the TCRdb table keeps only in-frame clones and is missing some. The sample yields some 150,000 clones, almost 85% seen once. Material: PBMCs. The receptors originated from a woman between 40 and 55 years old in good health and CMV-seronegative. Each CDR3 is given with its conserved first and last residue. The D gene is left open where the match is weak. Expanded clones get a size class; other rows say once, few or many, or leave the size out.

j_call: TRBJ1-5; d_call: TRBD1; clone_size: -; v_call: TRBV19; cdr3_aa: CASRKRTGVSSNQPQHF; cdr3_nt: TGTGCCAGTCGGAAACGGACAGGGGTGAGTAGCAATCAGCCCCAGCATTTT
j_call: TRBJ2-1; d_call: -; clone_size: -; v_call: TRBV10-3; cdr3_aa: CAISGLGTYNEQFF; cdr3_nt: TGTGCCATCAGTGGTTTGGGCACGTACAATGAGCAGTTCTTC
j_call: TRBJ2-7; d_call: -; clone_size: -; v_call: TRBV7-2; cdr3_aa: CASSPTGGLYEQYF; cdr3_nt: TGTGCCAGCAGCCCTACGGGGGGCCTTTACGAGCAGTACTTC
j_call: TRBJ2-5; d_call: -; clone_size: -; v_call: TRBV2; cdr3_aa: CASSPNMETQYF; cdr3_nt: TGTGCCAGCAGCCCCAACATGGAGACCCAGTACTTC
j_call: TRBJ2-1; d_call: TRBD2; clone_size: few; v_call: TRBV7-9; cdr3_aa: CASSTPGGGRNNEQFF; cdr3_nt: TGTGCCAGCAGCACCCCGGGGGGGGGCAGAAACAATGAGCAGTTCTTC
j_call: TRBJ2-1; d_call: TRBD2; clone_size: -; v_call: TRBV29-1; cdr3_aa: CSAVLAGSSYNEQFF; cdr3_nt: TGCAGCGCCGTACTAGCGGGGAGCTCCTACAATGAGCAGTTCTTC
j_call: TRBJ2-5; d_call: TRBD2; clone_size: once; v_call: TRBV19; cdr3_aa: CASSYPPGTSGQETQYF; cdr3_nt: TGTGCCAGTAGTTACCCCCCCGGGACTAGCGGACAAGAGACCCAGTACTTC
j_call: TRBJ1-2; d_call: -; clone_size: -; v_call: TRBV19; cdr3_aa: CASSIDQTRGWRSGYTF; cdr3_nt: TGTGCCAGTAGTATAGATCAAACCCGAGGTTGGCGTAGCGGCTACACCTTC
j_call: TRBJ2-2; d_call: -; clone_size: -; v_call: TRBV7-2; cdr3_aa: CASSPPGGGPNTGELFF; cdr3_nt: TGTGCCAGCAGCCCCCCAGGGGGAGGCCCGAACACCGGGGAGCTGTTTTTT
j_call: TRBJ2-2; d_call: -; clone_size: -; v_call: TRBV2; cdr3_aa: CASLQTNTGELFF; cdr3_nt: TGTGCCAGCTTACAGACGAACACCGGGGAGCTGTTTTTT
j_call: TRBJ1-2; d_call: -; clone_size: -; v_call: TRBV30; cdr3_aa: CAWSWAVGGYTF; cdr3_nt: TGTGCCTGGAGTTGGGCAGTCGGTGGCTACACCTTC
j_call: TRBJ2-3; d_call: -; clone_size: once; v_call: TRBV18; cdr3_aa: CASSEQQTDTQYF; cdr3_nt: TGTGCCAGCTCCGAACAACAGACAGATACGCAGTATTTT
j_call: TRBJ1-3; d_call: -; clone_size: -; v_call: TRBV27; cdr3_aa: CASSLVGGGNTIYF; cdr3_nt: TGTGCCAGCAGTTTAGTAGGGGGTGGAAACACCATATATTTT
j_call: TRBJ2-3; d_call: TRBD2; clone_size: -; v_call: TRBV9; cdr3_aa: CASSPGGLTDTQYF; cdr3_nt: TGTGCCAGCAGCCCCGGGGGGTTGACAGATACGCAGTATTTT
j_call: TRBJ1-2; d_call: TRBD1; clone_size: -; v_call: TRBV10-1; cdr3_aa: CASSYLPGQPLYGYTF; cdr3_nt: TGCGCCAGCAGTTACCTGCCGGGACAGCCTCTCTATGGCTACACCTTC
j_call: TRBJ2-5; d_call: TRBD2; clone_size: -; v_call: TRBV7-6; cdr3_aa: CASSLRASGQETQYF; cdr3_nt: TGTGCCAGCAGCTTAAGGGCTAGCGGCCAAGAGACCCAGTACTTC
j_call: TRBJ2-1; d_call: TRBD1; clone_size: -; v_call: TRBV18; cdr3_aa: CASSKTWDRYNEQFF; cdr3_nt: TGTGCCAGCTCCAAAACCTGGGACAGGTACAATGAGCAGTTCTTC
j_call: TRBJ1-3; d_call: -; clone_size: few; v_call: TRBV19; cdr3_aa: CASKTEISSGNTIYF; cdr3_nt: TGTGCCAGTAAGACAGAAATAAGCTCTGGAAACACCATATATTTT
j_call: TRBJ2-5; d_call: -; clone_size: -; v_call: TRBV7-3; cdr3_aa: CASSLYGEETQYF; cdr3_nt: TGTGCCAGCAGCTTATACGGGGAAGAGACCCAGTACTTC
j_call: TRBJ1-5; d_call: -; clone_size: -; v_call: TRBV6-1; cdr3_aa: CASKWGFNQPQHF; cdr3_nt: TGTGCCAGCAAGTGGGGCTTCAATCAGCCCCAGCATTTT
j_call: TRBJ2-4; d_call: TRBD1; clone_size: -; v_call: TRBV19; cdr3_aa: CASSARTGVKNIQYF; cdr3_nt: TGTGCCAGTAGTGCCCGGACAGGGGTAAAAAACATTCAGTACTTC
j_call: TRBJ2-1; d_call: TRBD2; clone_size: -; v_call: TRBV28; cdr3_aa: CASSRLTSGGDNEQFF; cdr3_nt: TGTGCCAGCAGTCGTCTGACTAGCGGGGGGGACAATGAGCAGTTCTTC
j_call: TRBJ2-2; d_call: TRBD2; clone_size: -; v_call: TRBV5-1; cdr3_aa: CASSAGLASGELFF; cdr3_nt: TGCGCCAGCAGCGCCGGACTAGCATCCGGGGAGCTGTTTTTT
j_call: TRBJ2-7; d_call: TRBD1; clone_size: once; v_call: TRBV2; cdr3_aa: CASIFLTGDEQYF; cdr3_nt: TGTGCCAGCATTTTCCTTACAGGGGACGAGCAGTACTTC
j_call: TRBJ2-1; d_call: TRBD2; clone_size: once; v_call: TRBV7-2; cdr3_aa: CASSLRAGGYLSYNEQFF; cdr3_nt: TGTGCCAGCAGCTTAAGGGCGGGGGGGTACCTCTCCTACAATGAGCAGTTCTTC
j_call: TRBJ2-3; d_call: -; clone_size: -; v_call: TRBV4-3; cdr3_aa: CASSPAGAQAPDTQYF; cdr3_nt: TGCGCCAGCAGCCCTGCGGGGGCGCAGGCCCCAGATACGCAGTATTTT